A selection of T cell receptor beta chains follows, all from one sample in a study of control samples from healthy donors and cancer patients. Generated by immunoSEQ multiplex PCR, the TCRdb table keeps only in-frame clones and is missing some. The sample lists about 150,000 clones, about 95% occurring once. The sequencing sample was made of PBMCs. These receptors were collected from a man aged 60 to 75 with colorectal cancer. The CDR3 runs from the conserved cysteine through the conserved F or W. Fields, in order: V gene, CDR3 length, D gene, clone size, J gene, CDR3 protein, CDR3 DNA. The D gene is left open where the match is weak. A row's size may be missing; if present it is once, few, many or a size class.

V: TRBV5-6; length: 16; D: .; size: few; J: TRBJ2-1; CDR3: CASSYLSVRENNEQFF; DNA: TGTGCCAGCAGCTATCTTAGCGTAAGGGAAAACAATGAGCAGTTCTTC
V: TRBV18; length: 15; D: .; size: once; J: TRBJ1-4; CDR3: CASSPQFTTNEKLFF; DNA: TGTGCCAGCTCACCCCAGTTTACAACTAATGAAAAACTGTTTTTT
V: TRBV5-4; length: 13; D: .; size: .; J: TRBJ2-7; CDR3: CASSLQGSGEQYF; DNA: TGTGCCAGCAGCTTACAGGGTTCAGGCGAGCAGTACTTC
V: TRBV7-2; length: 14; D: TRBD1; size: .; J: TRBJ2-2; CDR3: CASSPTGGTGELFF; DNA: TGTGCCAGCAGCCCGACAGGGGGAACCGGGGAGCTGTTTTTT
V: TRBV25-1; length: 18; D: TRBD1; size: .; J: TRBJ2-5; CDR3: CASSELGTGLTAGETQYF; DNA: TGTGCCAGCAGTGAATTGGGGACAGGGTTGACAGCAGGGGAGACCCAGTACTTC
V: TRBV7-2; length: 16; D: .; size: .; J: TRBJ1-6; CDR3: CASSLEWGEGDSPLHF; DNA: TGTGCCAGCAGCTTAGAATGGGGAGAGGGTGATTCACCCCTCCACTTT
V: TRBV19; length: 15; D: .; size: .; J: TRBJ1-4; CDR3: CASSIVALQNEKLFF; DNA: TGTGCCAGTAGTATAGTGGCTCTTCAAAACGAAAAACTGTTTTTT
V: TRBV10-3; length: 16; D: .; size: .; J: TRBJ1-5; CDR3: CAISERAGGSNQPQHF; DNA: TGTGCCATCAGTGAAAGGGCAGGAGGGAGCAATCAGCCCCAGCATTTT
V: TRBV5-1; length: 17; D: TRBD2; size: once; J: TRBJ2-3; CDR3: CASSLAGLAGNTDTQYF; DNA: TGCGCCAGCAGCTTGGCCGGGCTAGCGGGTAACACAGATACGCAGTATTTT
V: TRBV5-1; length: 15; D: .; size: .; J: TRBJ2-3; CDR3: CASSPLGYIPDTQYF; DNA: TGCGCCAGCAGTCCGTTGGGGTATATTCCCGATACGCAGTATTTT
V: TRBV3-1/TRBV3-2; length: 14; D: .; size: .; J: TRBJ2-5; CDR3: CASSQAGSQETQYF; DNA: TGTGCCAGCAGCCAGGCGGGCAGCCAAGAGACCCAGTACTTC
V: TRBV7-9; length: 13; D: .; size: .; J: TRBJ1-2; CDR3: CASSRRGGYGYTF; DNA: TGTGCCAGCAGTCGCAGGGGAGGCTATGGCTACACCTTC
V: TRBV30; length: 12; D: .; size: .; J: TRBJ2-1; CDR3: CAWSKAANEQFF; DNA: TGTGCCTGGAGTAAGGCAGCCAATGAGCAGTTCTTC
V: TRBV30; length: 13; D: .; size: .; J: TRBJ1-3; CDR3: CAWDKGAGNTIYF; DNA: TGTGCCTGGGATAAGGGGGCTGGAAACACCATATATTTT
V: TRBV2; length: 10; D: .; size: .; J: TRBJ2-5; CDR3: CASSEETQYF; DNA: TGTGCCAGCAGTGAGGAGACCCAGTACTTC
V: TRBV5-1; length: 15; D: .; size: .; J: TRBJ2-3; CDR3: CASSFEGRFADTQYF; DNA: TGCGCCAGCAGCTTTGAGGGTCGGTTCGCAGATACGCAGTATTTT
V: TRBV5-6; length: 14; D: .; size: .; J: TRBJ2-2; CDR3: CASSWATNTGELFF; DNA: TGTGCCAGCTCCTGGGCCACGAACACCGGGGAGCTGTTTTTT
V: TRBV5-8; length: 20; D: .; size: .; J: TRBJ2-6; CDR3: CASEYNMVTGPFSGANVLTF; DNA: TGTGCCAGCGAATATAATATGGTGACAGGCCCGTTCTCTGGGGCCAACGTCCTGACTTTC